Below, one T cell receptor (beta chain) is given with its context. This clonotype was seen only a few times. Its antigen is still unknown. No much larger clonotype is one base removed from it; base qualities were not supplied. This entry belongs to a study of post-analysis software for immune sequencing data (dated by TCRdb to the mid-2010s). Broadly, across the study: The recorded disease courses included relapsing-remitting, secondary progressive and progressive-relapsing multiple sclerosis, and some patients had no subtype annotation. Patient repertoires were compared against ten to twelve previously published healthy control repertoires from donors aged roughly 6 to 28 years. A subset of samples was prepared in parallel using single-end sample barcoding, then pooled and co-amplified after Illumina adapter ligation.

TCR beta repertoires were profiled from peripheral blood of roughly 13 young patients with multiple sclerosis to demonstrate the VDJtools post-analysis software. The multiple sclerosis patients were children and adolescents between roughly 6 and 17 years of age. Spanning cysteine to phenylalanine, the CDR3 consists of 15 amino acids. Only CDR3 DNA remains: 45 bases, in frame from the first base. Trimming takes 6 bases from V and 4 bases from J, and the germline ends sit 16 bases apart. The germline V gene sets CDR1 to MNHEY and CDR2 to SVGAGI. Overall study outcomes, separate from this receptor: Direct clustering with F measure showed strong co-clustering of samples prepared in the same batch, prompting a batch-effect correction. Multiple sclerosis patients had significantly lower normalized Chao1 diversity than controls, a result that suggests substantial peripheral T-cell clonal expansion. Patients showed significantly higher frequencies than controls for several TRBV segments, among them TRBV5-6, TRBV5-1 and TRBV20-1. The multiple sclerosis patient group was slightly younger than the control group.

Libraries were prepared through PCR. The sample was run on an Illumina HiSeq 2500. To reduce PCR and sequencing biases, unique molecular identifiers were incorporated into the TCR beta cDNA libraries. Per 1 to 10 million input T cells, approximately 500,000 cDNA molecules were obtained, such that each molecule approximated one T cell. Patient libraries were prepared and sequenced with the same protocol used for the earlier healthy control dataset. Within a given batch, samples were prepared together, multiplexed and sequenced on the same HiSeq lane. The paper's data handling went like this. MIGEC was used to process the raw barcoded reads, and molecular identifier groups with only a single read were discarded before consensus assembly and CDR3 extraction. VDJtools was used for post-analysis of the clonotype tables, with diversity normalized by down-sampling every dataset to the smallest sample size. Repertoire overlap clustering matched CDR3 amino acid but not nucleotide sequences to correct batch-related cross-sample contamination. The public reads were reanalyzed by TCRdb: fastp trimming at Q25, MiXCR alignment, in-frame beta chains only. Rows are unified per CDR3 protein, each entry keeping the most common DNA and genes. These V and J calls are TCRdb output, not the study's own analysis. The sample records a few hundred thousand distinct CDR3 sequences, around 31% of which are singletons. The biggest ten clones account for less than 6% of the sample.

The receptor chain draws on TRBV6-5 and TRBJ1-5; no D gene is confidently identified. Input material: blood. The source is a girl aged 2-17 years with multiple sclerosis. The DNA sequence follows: TGTGCCAGCAGCCAAACCGGACGGCCGAATCAGCCCCAGCATTTT. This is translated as CASSQTGRPNQPQHF.